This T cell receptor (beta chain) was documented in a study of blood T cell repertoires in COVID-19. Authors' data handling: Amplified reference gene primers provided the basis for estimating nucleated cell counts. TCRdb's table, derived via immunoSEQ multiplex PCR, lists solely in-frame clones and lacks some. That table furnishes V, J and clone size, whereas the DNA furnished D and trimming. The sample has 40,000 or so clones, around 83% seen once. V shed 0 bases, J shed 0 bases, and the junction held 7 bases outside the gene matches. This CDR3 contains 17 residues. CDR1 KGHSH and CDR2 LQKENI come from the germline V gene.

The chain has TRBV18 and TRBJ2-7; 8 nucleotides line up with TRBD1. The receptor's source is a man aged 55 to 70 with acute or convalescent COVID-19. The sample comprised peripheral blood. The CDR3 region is CASSPPVSGQGSYEQYF. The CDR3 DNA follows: TGTGCCAGCTCACCACCGGTGTCAGGACAGGGCTCCTACGAGCAGTACTTC.